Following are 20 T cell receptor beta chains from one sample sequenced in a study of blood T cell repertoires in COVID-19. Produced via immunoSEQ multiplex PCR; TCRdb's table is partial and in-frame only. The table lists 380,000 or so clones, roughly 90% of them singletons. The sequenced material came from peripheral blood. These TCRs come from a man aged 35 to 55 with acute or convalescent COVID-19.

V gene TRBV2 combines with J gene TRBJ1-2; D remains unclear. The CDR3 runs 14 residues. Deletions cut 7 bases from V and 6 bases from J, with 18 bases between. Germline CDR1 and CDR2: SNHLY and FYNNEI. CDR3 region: CASNFGGIRDGYTF. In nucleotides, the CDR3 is TGTGCCAGCAATTTTGGAGGTATAAGAGATGGCTACACCTTC. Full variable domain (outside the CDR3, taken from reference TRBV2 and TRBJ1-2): EPEVTQTPSHQVTQMGQEVILRCVPISNHLYFYWYRQILGQKVEFLVSFYNNEISEKSEIFDDQFSVERPDGSNFTLKIRSTKLEDSAMYFCASNFGGIRDGYTFGSGTRLTVV.

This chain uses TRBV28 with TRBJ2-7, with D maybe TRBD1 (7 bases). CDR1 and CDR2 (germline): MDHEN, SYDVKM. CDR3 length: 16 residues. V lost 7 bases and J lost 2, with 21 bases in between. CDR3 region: CASTLPVQGGTYEQYF. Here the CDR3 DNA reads TGTGCCAGCACCCTCCCGGTGCAGGGGGGTACCTACGAGCAGTACTTC.

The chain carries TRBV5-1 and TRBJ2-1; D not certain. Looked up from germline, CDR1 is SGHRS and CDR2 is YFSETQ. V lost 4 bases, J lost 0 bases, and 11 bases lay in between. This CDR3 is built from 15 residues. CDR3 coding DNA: TGCGCCAGCAGCATTACATCCCCCTCCTACAATGAGCAGTTCTTC. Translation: CASSITSPSYNEQFF.

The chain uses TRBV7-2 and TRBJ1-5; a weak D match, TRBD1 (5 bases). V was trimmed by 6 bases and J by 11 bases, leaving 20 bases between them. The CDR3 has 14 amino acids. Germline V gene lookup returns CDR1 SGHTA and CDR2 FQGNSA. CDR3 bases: TGTGCCAGCAGTCTTGTGGGGCGGCCTAGCGCCCAGCATTTT. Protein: CASSLVGRPSAQHF. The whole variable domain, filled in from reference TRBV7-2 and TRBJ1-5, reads GAGVSQSPSNKVTEKGKDVELRCDPISGHTALYWYRQSLGQGLEFLIYFQGNSAPDKSGLPSDRFSAERTGGSVSTLTIQRTQQEDSAVYLCASSLVGRPSAQHFGDGTRLSIL.

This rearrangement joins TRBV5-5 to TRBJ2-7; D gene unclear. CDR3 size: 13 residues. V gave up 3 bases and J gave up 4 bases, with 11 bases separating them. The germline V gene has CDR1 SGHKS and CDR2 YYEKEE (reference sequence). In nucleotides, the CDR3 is TGTGCCAGCAGCTCGACCGGAGCTTACGAGCAGTACTTC. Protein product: CASSSTGAYEQYF.

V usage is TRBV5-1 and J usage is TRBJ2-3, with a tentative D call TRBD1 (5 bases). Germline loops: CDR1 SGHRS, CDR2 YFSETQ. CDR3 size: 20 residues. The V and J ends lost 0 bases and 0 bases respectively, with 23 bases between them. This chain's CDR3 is CASSLGPYTGASLSTDTQYF. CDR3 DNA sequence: TGCGCCAGCAGCTTGGGGCCCTATACAGGAGCTTCGCTTAGCACAGATACGCAGTATTTT.

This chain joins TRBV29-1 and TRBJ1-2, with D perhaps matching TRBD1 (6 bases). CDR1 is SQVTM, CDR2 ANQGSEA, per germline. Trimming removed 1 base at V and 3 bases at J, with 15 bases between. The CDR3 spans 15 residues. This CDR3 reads CSVEGTGRSYYGYTF. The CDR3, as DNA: TGCAGCGTTGAAGGAACAGGGAGATCCTACTATGGCTACACCTTC.

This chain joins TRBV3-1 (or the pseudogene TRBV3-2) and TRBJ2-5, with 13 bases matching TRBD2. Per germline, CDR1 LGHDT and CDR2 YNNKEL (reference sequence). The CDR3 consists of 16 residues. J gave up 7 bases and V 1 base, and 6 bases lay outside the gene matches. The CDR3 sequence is CASSQARTSGSGTQYF. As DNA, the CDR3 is TGTGCCAGCAGCCAAGCTCGGACTAGCGGGAGCGGGACCCAGTACTTC.

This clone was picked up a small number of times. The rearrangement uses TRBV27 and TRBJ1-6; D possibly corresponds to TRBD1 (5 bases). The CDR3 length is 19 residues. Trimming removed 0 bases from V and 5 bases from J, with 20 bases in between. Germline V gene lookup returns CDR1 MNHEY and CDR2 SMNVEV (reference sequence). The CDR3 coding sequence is TGTGCCAGCAGTTTATCCCCCTTTGGACGGGGGATCAATAATTCACCCCTCCACTTT. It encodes CASSLSPFGRGINNSPLHF.

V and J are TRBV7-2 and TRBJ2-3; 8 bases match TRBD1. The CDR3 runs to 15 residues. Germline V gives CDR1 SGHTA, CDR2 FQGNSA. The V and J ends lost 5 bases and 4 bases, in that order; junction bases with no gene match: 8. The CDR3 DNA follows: TGTGCCAGCAGCCCCGACAGGGGCGGGCCAGATACGCAGTATTTT. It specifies CASSPDRGGPDTQYF.

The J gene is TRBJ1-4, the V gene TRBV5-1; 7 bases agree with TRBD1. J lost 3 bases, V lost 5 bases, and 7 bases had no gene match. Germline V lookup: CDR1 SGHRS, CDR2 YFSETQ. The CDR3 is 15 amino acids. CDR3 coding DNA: TGCGCCAGCAGTATAGGGGGCTTGCCTAATGAAAAACTGTTTTTT. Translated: CASSIGGLPNEKLFF.

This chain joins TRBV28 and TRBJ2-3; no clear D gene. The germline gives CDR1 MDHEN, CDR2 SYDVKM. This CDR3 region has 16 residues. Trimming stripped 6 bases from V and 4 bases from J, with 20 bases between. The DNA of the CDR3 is TGTGCCAGCAGGCCCTCGAAGGCTGAGACACCAGATACGCAGTATTTT. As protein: CASRPSKAETPDTQYF.

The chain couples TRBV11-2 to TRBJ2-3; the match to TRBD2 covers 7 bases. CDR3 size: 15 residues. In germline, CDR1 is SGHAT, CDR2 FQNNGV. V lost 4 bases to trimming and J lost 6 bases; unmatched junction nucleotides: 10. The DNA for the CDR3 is TGTGCCAGCAGCTCCACCATGGGGGGGTTGGATACGCAGTATTTT. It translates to CASSSTMGGLDTQYF. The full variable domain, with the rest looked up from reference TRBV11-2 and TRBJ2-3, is EAGVAQSPRYKIIEKRQSVAFWCNPISGHATLYWYQQILGQGPKLLIQFQNNGVVDDSQLPKDRFSAERLKGVDSTLKIQPAKLEDSAVYLCASSSTMGGLDTQYFGPGTRLTVL.

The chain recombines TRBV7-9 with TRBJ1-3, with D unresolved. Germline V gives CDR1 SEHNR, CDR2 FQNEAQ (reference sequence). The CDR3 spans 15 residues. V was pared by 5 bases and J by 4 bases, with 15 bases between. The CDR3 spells CASSLVGQVGNTIYF. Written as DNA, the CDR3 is TGTGCCAGCAGCCTGGTGGGCCAGGTGGGAAACACCATATATTTT. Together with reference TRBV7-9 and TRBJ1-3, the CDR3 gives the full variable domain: DTGVSQNPRHKITKRGQNVTFRCDPISEHNRLYWYRQTLGQGPEFLTYFQNEAQLEKSRLLSDRFSAERPKGSFSTLEIQRTEQGDSAMYLCASSLVGQVGNTIYFGEGSWLTVV.

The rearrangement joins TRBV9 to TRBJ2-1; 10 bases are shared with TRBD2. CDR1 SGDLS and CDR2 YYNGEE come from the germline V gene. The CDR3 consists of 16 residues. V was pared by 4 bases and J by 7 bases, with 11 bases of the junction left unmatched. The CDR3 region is CASSQLPSGSENEQFF. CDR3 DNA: TGTGCCAGCAGCCAACTTCCTAGCGGGAGTGAAAATGAGCAGTTCTTC. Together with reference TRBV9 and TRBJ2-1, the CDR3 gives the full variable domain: DSGVTQTPKHLITATGQRVTLRCSPRSGDLSVYWYQQSLDQGLQFLIQYYNGEERAKGNILERFSAQQFPDLHSELNLSSLELGDSALYFCASSQLPSGSENEQFFGPGTRLTVL.

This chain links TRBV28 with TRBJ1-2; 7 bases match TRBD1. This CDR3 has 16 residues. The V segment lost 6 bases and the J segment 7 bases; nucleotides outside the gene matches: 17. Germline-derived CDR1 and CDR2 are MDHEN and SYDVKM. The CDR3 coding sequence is TGTGCCAGCAGGCGTACCGGGACAGCCCGTTTAGGTGGCTACACCTTC. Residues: CASRRTGTARLGGYTF.

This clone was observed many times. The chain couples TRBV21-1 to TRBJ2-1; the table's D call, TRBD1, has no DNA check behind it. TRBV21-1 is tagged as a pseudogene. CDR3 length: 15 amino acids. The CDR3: CASSQRGSSYNEQFF. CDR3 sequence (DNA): TGTGCCAGCAGTCAAAGGGGGAGTTCCTACAATGAGCAGTTCTTC.

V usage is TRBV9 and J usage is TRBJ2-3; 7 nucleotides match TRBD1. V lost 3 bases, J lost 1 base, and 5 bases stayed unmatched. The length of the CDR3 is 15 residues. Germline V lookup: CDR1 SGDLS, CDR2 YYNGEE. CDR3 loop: CASSDRDRRTDTQYF. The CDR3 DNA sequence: TGTGCCAGCAGCGACCGGGACAGACGCACAGATACGCAGTATTTT.

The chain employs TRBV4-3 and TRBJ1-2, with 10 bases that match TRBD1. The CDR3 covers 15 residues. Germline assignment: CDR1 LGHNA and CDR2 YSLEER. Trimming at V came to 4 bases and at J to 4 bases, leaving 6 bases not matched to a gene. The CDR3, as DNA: TGCGCCAGCAGCCTCGACCGGACAGGGGGCTATGGCTACACCTTC. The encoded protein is CASSLDRTGGYGYTF.

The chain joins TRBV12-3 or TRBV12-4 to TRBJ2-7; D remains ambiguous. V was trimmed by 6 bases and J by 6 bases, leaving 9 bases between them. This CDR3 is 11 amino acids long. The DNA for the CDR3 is TGTGCCAGCAGCTGGGCCTTCGAGCAGTACTTC. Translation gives CASSWAFEQYF.